This T cell receptor beta chain was recovered during a study of cytomegalovirus exposure and HLA in healthy donors. Overall study results and limits: Cytomegalovirus association was listed for approximately 150 TCR beta chains. As was reported, the classifier diagnosed cytomegalovirus status with high specificity and sensitivity. In vitro work confirmed that a few CMV-associated chains recognize CMV antigens.

The validation cohort, a group of more than 95 subjects, included the donors and was separate from the roughly 600-subject first cohort. The CDR3 spans 12 residues. The trim removed 9 bases at V and 2 bases at J, leaving 3 bases unmatched. Germline-derived CDR1 and CDR2 are SNHLY and FYNNEI. Data came from immunoSEQ multiplex PCR; TCRdb stores just in-frame clones and leaves some out. The table records about 180,000 clones, 85% of them present only once. On this clone: Antigen: not known.

The V call is TRBV2, the J call TRBJ2-7, with 8 bases matching TRBD1. The TCR was taken from a man aged 18 to 29 in good health and CMV-seropositive. The sequencing sample was made of PBMCs. The CDR3 is CASRDRPYEQYF. The CDR3 DNA is TGTGCCAGTAGGGACAGGCCCTACGAGCAGTACTTC.